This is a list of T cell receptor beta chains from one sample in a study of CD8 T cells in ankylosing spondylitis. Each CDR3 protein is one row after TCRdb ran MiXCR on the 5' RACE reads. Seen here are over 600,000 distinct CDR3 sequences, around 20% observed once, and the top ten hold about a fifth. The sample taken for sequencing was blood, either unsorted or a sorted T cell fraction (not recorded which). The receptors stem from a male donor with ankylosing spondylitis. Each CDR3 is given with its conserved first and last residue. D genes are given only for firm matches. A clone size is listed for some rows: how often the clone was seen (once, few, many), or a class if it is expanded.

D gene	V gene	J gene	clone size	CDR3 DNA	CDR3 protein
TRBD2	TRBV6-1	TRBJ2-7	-	TGTGCCAGCAGGGAAGTCGGGAGGGTCTACGAGCAGTACTTC	CASREVGRVYEQYF
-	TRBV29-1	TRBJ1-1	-	TGCAGCGTTGCAGTTCAGCGTTCAATGAACACTGAAGCTTTCTTT	CSVAVQRSMNTEAFF
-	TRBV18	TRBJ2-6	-	TGTGCCAGCTCACCGGGTTTAGGCTCTGGGGCCAACGTCCTGACTTTC	CASSPGLGSGANVLTF
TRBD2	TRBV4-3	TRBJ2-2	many	TGCGCCAGCAGCCAAGAATGGGGGAGGGTCGGGGAGCTGTTTTTT	CASSQEWGRVGELFF
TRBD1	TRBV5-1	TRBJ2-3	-	TGCGCCAGCAGCCTCAGGGGGCTAGTCACAGATACGCAGTATTTT	CASSLRGLVTDTQYF
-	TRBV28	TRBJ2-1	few	TGTGCCAGCAGTTCTATACAAGCCCTAGGCCTAGAACGACGTGAGCAGTTCTTC	CASSSIQALGLERREQFF
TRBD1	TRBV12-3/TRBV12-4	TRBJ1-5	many	TGCGCCAGCAGCCCGGGACAGGGAGGGAATCAGCCCCAGCATTTT	CASSPGQGGNQPQHF
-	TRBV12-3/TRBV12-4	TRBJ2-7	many	TGTGCCAGCAGTTTAGCTAGCGCCTACGAGCAGTACTTC	CASSLASAYEQYF
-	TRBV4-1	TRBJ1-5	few	TGCGAAGGAGGGGTCCGCAATCAGCCCCAGCATTTT	CEGGVRNQPQHF
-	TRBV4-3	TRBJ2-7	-	TGCGCCAGCAGCCAAGAGATATCTTTGGGGACTGCCTCCTCCTACGAGCAGTACTTC	CASSQEISLGTASSYEQYF
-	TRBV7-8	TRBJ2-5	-	TGTGCCAGCAGCTTAGCGACAGCGGTCCTAGAGACCCAGTACTTC	CASSLATAVLETQYF
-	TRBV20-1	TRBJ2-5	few	TGCAGTGCTAGTCTACAGGGGGGGGAAGAGACCCAGTACTTC	CSASLQGGEETQYF
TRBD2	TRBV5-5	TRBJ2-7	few	TGTGCCAGCAGTGACCGGGACTACCTTTCCTACGAGCAGTACTTC	CASSDRDYLSYEQYF
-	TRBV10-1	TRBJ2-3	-	TGCGCCAGCAGTGAGTCGACTCCCGGGTTAGAAACGCAGTATTTT	CASSESTPGLETQYF
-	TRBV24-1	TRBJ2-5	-	TGTGCCACCAGTGACGGGATTGGGGGAGACCAAGAGACCCAGTACTTC	CATSDGIGGDQETQYF
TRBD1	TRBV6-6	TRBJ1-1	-	TGTGCCAGCGCGGACAGGGGAAACACTGAAGCTTTCTTT	CASADRGNTEAFF